This T cell receptor beta chain was observed in a study of a mutant IDH1 vaccine in newly diagnosed glioma. Method: immunoSEQ multiplex PCR; TCRdb's copy keeps in-frame clones and lacks some. Of tens of thousands of clones listed, roughly 77% are singletons. Time point here: week 47, end of study. Doses consisted of 300 ug of mutant IDH1 20-mer peptide each, paired with topical imiquimod. The CDR3 has 14 residues. From germline, CDR1 is SGHAT and CDR2 FQNNGV. V dropped 6 bases and J dropped 6 bases, with 15 bases sitting between them. A few counts support this clone. As yet, its antigen is unknown. V and J are TRBV11-2 and TRBJ1-5; TRBD1 might be the D (6 bases). This sequence originates from a man aged 40-49 years with glioma. Sequenced here: PBMCs, sampled from a glioma patient whose treatment included an IDH1 peptide vaccine. CDR3 DNA sequence: TGTGCCAGCAGTCCCGACAGGTATACTCAGCCCCAGCATTTT. Translation gives CASSPDRYTQPQHF.